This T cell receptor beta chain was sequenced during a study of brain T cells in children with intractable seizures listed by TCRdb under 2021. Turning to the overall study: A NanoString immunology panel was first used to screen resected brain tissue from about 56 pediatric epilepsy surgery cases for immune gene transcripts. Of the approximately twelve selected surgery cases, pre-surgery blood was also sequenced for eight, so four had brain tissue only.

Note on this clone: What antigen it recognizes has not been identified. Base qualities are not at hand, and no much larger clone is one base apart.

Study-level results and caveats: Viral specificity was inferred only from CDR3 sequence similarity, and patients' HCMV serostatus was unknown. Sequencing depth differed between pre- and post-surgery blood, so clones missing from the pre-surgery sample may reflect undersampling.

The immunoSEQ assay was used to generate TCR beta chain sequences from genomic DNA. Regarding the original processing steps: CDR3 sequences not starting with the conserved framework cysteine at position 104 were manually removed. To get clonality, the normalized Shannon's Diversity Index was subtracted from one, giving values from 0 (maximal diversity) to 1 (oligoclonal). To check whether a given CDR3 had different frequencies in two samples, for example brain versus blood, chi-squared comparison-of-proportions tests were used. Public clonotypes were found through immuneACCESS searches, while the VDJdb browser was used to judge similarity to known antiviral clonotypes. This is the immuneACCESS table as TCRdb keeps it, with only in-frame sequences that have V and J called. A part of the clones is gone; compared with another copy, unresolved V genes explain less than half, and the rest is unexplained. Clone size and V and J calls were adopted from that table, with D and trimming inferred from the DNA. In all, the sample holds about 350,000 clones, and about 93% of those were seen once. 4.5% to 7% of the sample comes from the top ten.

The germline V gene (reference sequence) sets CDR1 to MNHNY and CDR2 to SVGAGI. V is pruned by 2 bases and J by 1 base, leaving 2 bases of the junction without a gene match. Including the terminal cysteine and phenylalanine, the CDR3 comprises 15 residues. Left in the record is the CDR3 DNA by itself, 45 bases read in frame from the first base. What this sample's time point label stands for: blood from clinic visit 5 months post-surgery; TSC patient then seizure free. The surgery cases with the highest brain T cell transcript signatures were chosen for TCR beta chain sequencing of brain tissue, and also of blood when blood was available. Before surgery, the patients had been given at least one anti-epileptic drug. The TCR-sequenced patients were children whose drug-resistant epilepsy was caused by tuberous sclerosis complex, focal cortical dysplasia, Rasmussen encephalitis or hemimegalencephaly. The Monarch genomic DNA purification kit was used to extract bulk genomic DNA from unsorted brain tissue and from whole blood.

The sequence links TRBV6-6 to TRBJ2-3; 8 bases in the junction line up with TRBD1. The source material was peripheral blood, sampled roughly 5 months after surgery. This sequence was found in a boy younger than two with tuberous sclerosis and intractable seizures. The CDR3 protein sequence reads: CASSYQDRGTDTQYF. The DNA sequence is TGTGCCAGCAGTTACCAGGACAGGGGCACAGATACGCAGTATTTT.